This entry lists 4 T cell receptor beta chains sequenced from one sample in a study of control samples from healthy donors and cancer patients. Profiling relied on immunoSEQ multiplex PCR, and the TCRdb table lists in-frame clones only, not all of them. The repertoire consists of 110,000 to 150,000 clones, with approximately 94% occurring once and the leading ten covering 13%. Sequencing was carried out using blood. The receptors here all came from a man aged 35 to 55 in good health.

The chain joins TRBV6-6 to TRBJ2-7, with D tentatively TRBD1 (6 bases). V lost 8 bases to trimming and J lost 5 bases, with 10 bases between them. CDR1 and CDR2 (germline): MNHNY, SVGAGI (reference sequence). The CDR3 totals 11 residues. This chain's CDR3 is CASLTGNEQYF. The CDR3, as DNA: TGTGCCAGCTTAACAGGGAACGAGCAGTACTTC.

The V call is TRBV5-8, the J call TRBJ1-1; D may be TRBD1 (5 bases). This CDR3 has 11 residues. V dropped 7 bases and J dropped 7 bases, with 11 bases sitting between them. Germline loops: CDR1 SGHTS, CDR2 YDEGEE. This CDR3 reads CASPGGDEAFF. CDR3 nucleotides: TGTGCCAGCCCCGGGGGGGATGAAGCTTTCTTT. The full variable domain, with the rest looked up from reference TRBV5-8 and TRBJ1-1, is EAGVTQSPTHLIKTRGQQATLRCSPISGHTSVYWYQQALGLGLQFLLWYDEGEERNRGNFPPRFSGRQFPNYSSELNVNALELEDSALYLCASPGGDEAFFGQGTRLTVV.

The chain joins TRBV7-9 to TRBJ2-2; 9 bases are a match to TRBD1. The length of the CDR3 is 15 residues. The V gene end was trimmed by 4 bases and the J gene end by 5 bases; junction bases not matched to a gene: 5. Germline CDR1 reads SEHNR; CDR2 reads FQNEAQ (reference sequence). As DNA, the CDR3 is TGTGCCAGCAGCTCGTACAGGGGGCAAACCGGGGAGCTGTTTTTT. Translated, it gives CASSSYRGQTGELFF.

The chain recombines TRBV7-9 with TRBJ2-1; D is unresolved. Trimming stripped 3 bases from V and 4 bases from J, with 4 bases between. CDR3 length: 12 residues. Germline V CDR1 and CDR2: SEHNR, FQNEAQ (reference sequence). DNA of the CDR3: TGTGCCAGCAGCTTTTTATACAATGAGCAGTTCTTC. It encodes CASSFLYNEQFF.